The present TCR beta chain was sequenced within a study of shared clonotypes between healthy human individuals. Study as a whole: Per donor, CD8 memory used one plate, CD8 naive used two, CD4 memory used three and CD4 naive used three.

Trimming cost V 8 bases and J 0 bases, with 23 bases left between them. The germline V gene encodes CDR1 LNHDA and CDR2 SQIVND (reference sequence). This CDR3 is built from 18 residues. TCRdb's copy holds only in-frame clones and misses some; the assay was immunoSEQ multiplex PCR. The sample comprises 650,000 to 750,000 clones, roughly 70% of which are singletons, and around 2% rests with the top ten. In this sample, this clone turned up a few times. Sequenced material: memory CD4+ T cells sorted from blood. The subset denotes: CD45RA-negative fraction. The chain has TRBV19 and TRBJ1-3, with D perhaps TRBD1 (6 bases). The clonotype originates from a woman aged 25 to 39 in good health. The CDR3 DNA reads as TGTGCCAGTGGGCGACCTACTCGGGACACGAACTCTGGAAACACCATATATTTT. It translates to CASGRPTRDTNSGNTIYF.